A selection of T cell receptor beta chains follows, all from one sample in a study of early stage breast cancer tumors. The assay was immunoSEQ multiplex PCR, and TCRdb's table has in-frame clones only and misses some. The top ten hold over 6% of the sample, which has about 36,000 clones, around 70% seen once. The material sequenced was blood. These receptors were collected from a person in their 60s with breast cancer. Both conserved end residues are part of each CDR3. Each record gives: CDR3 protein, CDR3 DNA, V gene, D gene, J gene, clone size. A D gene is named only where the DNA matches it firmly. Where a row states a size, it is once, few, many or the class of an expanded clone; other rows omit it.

CASSGLAGDPLTQYF TGTGCCAGCAGCGGACTAGCGGGAGACCCCCTCACGCAGTATTTT TRBV7-9 TRBD2 TRBJ2-3 NA
CASSLGGKKTQYF TGTGCCAGCAGCTTAGGGGGCAAAAAAACCCAGTACTTC TRBV7-2 NA TRBJ2-5 NA
CAVSRVRTEAFF TGTGCCGTAAGCAGGGTCAGGACTGAAGCTTTCTTT TRBV30 NA TRBJ1-1 few
CASSDFVTSPGELFF TGTGCCAGCAGTGACTTCGTGACTAGTCCCGGGGAGCTGTTTTTT TRBV6-4 NA TRBJ2-2 NA
CASRLQGLYTDTQYF TGTGCCAGTAGGCTACAGGGCCTCTACACAGATACGCAGTATTTT TRBV19 NA TRBJ2-3 NA
CARGGVADTQYF TGTGCCAGGGGAGGGGTCGCAGATACGCAGTATTTT TRBV7-9 TRBD2 TRBJ2-3 NA
CATSTLGGDTEAFF TGTGCCACCAGTACTCTAGGGGGGGACACTGAAGCTTTCTTT TRBV15 NA TRBJ1-1 NA
CSVRHTTNTEAFF TGCAGCGTTAGGCACACCACGAACACTGAAGCTTTCTTT TRBV29-1 NA TRBJ1-1 few
CASSLAYPGIPPGANVLTF TGTGCCAGCAGCTTAGCCTACCCGGGGATTCCCCCTGGGGCCAACGTCCTGACTTTC TRBV7-6 NA TRBJ2-6 NA
CASSYRQTIDGYTF TGTGCCAGCAGTTACCGCCAGACGATCGATGGCTACACCTTC TRBV28 NA TRBJ1-2 NA
CASSVGSGGQPQHF TGTGCCAGCAGCGTAGGGTCAGGGGGTCAGCCCCAGCATTTT TRBV9 TRBD1 TRBJ1-5 NA
CASSLYGTGTYEQYF TGTGCCAGCAGTTTATACGGGACAGGGACCTACGAGCAGTACTTC TRBV28 TRBD1 TRBJ2-7 NA
CASSYSGQGNFYGYTF TGTGCCAGCAGTTACTCTGGGCAGGGTAATTTTTATGGCTACACCTTC TRBV6-5 NA TRBJ1-2 NA
CASSEAGGQRNEKLFF TGTGCCAGCAGTGAAGCAGGGGGACAGCGTAATGAAAAACTGTTTTTT TRBV6-1 TRBD1 TRBJ1-4 NA
CASSPRDTSNQPQHF TGTGCCAGCAGCCCCCGGGACACTAGCAATCAGCCCCAGCATTTT TRBV2 NA TRBJ1-5 NA
CASSVRTGNQPQHF TGTGCCAGTAGTGTAAGGACAGGGAATCAGCCCCAGCATTTT TRBV19 TRBD1 TRBJ1-5 NA
CASSGGEGHQPQHF TGTGCCAGCAGCGGAGGGGAGGGGCATCAGCCCCAGCATTTT TRBV9 NA TRBJ1-5 NA
CASTNGGYNEQFF TGTGCCAGTACCAATGGAGGGTACAATGAGCAGTTCTTC TRBV19 NA TRBJ2-1 NA
CASSFLGPTDTQYF TGTGCCAGCAGCTTCCTAGGGCCCACAGATACGCAGTATTTT TRBV7-3 NA TRBJ2-3 NA
CASSFSGANVLTF TGTGCCAGCAGTTTCTCTGGGGCCAACGTCCTGACTTTC TRBV27 NA TRBJ2-6 once
CSVEGPEKLFF TGCAGCGTTGAAGGCCCAGAAAAACTGTTTTTT TRBV29-1 NA TRBJ1-4 NA
CASSLLGAIRGGTEAFF TGTGCCAGCAGCTTATTAGGGGCAATAAGGGGGGGCACTGAAGCTTTCTTT TRBV7-9 NA TRBJ1-1 NA
CASSVANEQYF TGTGCCAGTAGTGTCGCGAACGAGCAGTACTTC TRBV19 NA TRBJ2-7 NA
CASSPPGGVVDNEQFF TGTGCCAGCAGCCCCCCGGGGGGGGTCGTTGACAATGAGCAGTTCTTC TRBV4-2 TRBD2 TRBJ2-1 NA
CASSPTGLNEKLFF TGTGCCAGCAGTCCGACAGGGCTTAATGAAAAACTGTTTTTT TRBV6-6 TRBD1 TRBJ1-4 NA
CASRYDDREKTPLHF TGCGCCAGCAGGTATGATGACAGGGAAAAGACACCCCTCCACTTT TRBV5-1 TRBD1 TRBJ1-6 once
CATSRDSINEKLFF TGTGCCACCTCCCGGGACAGCATTAATGAAAAACTGTTTTTT TRBV2 TRBD1 TRBJ1-4 NA
CASGDRRSNQPQHF TGTGCCAGCGGGGACAGGAGAAGCAATCAGCCCCAGCATTTT TRBV25-1 TRBD1 TRBJ1-5 few
CASSERENGELFF TGCGCCAGCAGTGAGCGAGAGAACGGGGAGCTGTTTTTT TRBV10-2 NA TRBJ2-2 NA
CASSDLASRETQYF TGTGCCAGCAGTGACTTAGCCAGCCGGGAGACCCAGTACTTC TRBV6-1 NA TRBJ2-5 NA
CASSYSAGGDGYTF TGTGCCAGCAGTTATTCGGCCGGGGGCGATGGCTACACCTTC TRBV6-5 NA TRBJ1-2 NA